The T cell receptor (beta chain) described here comes from a study of read filtering for tumor transcriptome and immune sequencing. The table lists this clonotype with many counts. The library was built from roughly 400 ng RNA with molecular barcoded adaptors for alpha/delta and beta/gamma chains. TCRdb processed the reads anew with MiXCR; each CDR3 protein has one entry. The sample carries about 35,000 distinct CDR3 sequences, roughly an eighth recorded once. Trimming left V 5 bases short and J 10 bases short, with 17 bases between. Germline CDR1 SGHTA, CDR2 FQGTGA. The CDR3 sequence is 13 residues long.

The clonotype originates from a donor aged 40 or over with multiple myeloma. Sequenced: a population of CD138-negative cells sorted from bone marrow. The J gene is TRBJ1-1, the V gene TRBV7-3, with D possibly being TRBD1 (5 bases). The CDR3 nucleotides read TGTGCCAGCAGCGAAACGCGGGGGGTTGGAGCTTTCTTT. It encodes CASSETRGVGAFF.